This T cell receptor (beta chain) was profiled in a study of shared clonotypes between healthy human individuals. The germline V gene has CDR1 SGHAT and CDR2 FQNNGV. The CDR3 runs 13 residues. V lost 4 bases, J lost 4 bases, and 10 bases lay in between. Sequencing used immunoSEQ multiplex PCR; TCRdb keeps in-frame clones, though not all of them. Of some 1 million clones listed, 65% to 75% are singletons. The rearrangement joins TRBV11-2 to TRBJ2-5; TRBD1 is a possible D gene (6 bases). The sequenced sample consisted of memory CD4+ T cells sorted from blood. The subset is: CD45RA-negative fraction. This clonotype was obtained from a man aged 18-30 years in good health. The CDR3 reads CASSSQGAETQYF. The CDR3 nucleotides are TGTGCCAGCAGCTCACAGGGTGCAGAGACCCAGTACTTC.